The source of this TCR beta chain is a study of Ad26.COV2.S vaccination and SARS-CoV-2 variants. Regarding the study as a whole: Assessments of TCR breadth and depth may have underestimated the total T cell responses. Responses of spike-specific T cells (both CD8+ and CD4+) reportedly showed substantial breadth after vaccination.

On this clone: What it recognizes is unknown.

Treatment here: 15 to 20 received Ad26.COV2.S at low or high dose, single or two shots; about 5 received placebo; per-sample allocation not given. Samples analyzed were those drawn on day 63 after the first vaccine or placebo injection. Within Boston, the person who donated was an adult of 18-55 years. Measured with immunoSEQ multiplex PCR; TCRdb has only the in-frame clones, and not every one. This sample carries about 500,000 clones, nearly 90% of them seen once, and the ten largest clones take around 1.6%. This specimen was peripheral blood, taken in a trial of Ad26.COV2.S vaccine versus placebo. This TCR came from a person aged 18 to 65 who received the Ad26.COV2.S COVID-19 vaccine or a placebo.

The CDR3, as DNA: TGCGCCAGCAGCTTTGAGGGTACGGGGGCCACAGATACGCAGTATTTT. Its protein is CASSFEGTGATDTQYF. This sequence joins TRBV5-1 and TRBJ2-3; D tentatively fits TRBD1 or TRBD2 (6 bases each). CDR1 and CDR2 (germline): SGHRS, YFSETQ. The CDR3 totals 16 residues. V was shortened by 2 bases and J by 2 bases, with 15 bases between the two germline ends.